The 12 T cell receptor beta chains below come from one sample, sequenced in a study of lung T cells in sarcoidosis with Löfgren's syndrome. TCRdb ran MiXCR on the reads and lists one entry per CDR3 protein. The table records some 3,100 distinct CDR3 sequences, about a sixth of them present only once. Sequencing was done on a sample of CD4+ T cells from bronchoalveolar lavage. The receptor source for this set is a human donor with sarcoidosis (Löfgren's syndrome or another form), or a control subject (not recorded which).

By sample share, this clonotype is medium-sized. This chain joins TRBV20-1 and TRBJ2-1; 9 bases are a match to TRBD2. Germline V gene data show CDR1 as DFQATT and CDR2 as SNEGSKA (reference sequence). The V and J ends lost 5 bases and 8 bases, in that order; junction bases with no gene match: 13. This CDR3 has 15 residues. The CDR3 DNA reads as TGCAGTGCTGCTCCCCCTAGCGGGATTATGGATGAGCAGTTCTTC. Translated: CSAAPPSGIMDEQFF.

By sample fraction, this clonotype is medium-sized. The DNA of the CDR3 is TGCGCCAGCGCGGACTACCCCTCCTACAATGAGCAGTTCTTC. Encoded protein: CASADYPSYNEQFF. The chain is built from TRBV10-2 and TRBJ2-1; tentative D call: TRBD2 (6 bases). From germline, CDR1 is WSHSY and CDR2 SAAADI. Trimming stripped 8 bases from V and 0 bases from J, with 11 bases between. This CDR3 has 14 amino acids.

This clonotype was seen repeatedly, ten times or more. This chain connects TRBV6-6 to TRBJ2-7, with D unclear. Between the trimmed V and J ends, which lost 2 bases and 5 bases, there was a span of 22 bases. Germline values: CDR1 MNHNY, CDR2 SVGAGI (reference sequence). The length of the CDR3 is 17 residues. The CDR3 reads CASSYLNQIIGIHEQYF. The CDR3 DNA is TGTGCCAGCAGTTACCTCAATCAAATAATCGGAATCCACGAGCAGTACTTC.

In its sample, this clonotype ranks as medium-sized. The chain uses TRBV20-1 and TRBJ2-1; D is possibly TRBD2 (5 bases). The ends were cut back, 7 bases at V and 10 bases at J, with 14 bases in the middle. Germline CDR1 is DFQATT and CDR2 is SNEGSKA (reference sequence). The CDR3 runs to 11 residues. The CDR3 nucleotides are TGCAGTGTCCCTCCACAGCGGGAGCAGTTCTTC. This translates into CSVPPQREQFF.

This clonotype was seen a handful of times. The CDR3 reads CATDFADTQYF. The CDR3, as DNA: TGTGCCACCGACTTCGCAGATACGCAGTATTTT. This sequence joins TRBV6-1 and TRBJ2-3, with D unresolved. V lost 10 bases and J lost 4, with 9 bases in between. The length of the CDR3 is 11 residues. Germline CDR1 MNHNS, CDR2 SASEGT.

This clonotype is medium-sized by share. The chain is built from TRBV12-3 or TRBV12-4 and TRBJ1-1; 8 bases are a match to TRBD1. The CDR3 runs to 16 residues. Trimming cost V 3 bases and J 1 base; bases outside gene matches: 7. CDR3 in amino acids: CASSLGRGQGNTEAFF. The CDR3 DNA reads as TGTGCCAGCAGTTTGGGCAGGGGGCAAGGGAACACTGAAGCTTTCTTT.

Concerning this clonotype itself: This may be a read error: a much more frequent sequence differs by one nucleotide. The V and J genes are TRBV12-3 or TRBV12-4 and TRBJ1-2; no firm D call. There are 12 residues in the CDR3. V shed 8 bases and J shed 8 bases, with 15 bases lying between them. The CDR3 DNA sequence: TGTGCCAGCGGACCTCTCTCGTCGGGCTACACCTTC. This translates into CASGPLSSGYTF.

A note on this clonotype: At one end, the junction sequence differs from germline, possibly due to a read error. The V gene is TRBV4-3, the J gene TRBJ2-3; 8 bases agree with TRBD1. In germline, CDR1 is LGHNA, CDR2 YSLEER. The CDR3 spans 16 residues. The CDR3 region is CASSLQGAASTGTQYF. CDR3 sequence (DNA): TGCGCCAGCAGCCTTCAGGGGGCCGCTAGCACAGGTACGCAGTATTTT.

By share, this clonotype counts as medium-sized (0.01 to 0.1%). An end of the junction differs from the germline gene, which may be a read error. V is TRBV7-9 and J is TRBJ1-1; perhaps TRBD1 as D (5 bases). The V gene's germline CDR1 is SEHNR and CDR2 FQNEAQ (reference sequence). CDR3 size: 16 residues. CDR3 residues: CASSLLQGPLNAEAFF. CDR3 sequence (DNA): TGTGCCAGCAGCTTACTCCAGGGACCGCTGAACGCTGAAGCTTTCTTT.

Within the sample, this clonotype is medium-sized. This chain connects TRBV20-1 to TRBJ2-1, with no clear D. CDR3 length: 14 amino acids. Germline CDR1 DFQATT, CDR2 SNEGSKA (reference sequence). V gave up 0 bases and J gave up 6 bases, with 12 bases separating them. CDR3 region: CSAREPNTPNEQFF. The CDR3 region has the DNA TGCAGTGCTAGAGAACCAAATACCCCCAATGAGCAGTTCTTC.

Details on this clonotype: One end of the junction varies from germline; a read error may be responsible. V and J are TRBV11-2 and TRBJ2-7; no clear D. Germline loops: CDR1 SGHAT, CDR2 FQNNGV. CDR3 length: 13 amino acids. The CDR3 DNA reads TGTGCCGGCAGCTCAGCCAAAGACCGCGAGCAGTACTTC. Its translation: CAGSSAKDREQYF.

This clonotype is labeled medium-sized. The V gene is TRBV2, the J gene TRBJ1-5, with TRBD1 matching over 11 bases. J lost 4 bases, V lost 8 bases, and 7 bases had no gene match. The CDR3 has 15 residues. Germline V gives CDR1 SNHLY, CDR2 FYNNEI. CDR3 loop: CASGGQGAGNQPQHF. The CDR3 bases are TGTGCCAGCGGAGGACAGGGGGCGGGAAATCAGCCCCAGCATTTT.